Listed here is a single T cell receptor (beta chain). The data belong to a study of blood T cell repertoires in COVID-19. Across the study: Donors in the United States, Italy and Spain gave samples during acute or convalescent COVID-19. T cells, B-cell-depleted T cells, or PBMCs provided the cDNA or gDNA that served as material.

In the study's own analysis: The assay estimated nucleated cells by amplifying reference gene primers. Some clones are missing from TCRdb's copy, which holds only in-frame ones; the method was immunoSEQ multiplex PCR. V and J calls and clone size are those listed in that table; D and trimming were worked out from the DNA. The sample has fewer than 300,000 clones, about 89% seen once. The germline V gene has CDR1 SGHVS and CDR2 FQNEAQ. The V segment lost 7 bases and the J segment 7 bases; nucleotides outside the gene matches: 4. The CDR3 is 13 amino acids. The J gene is TRBJ2-1, the V gene TRBV7-8; 10 nucleotides line up with TRBD2. The sequence was collected from a man in his forties who had recovered from COVID-19. The sequenced sample consisted of peripheral blood. The chain's CDR3 is CASNPAGGNEQFF. The CDR3 coding sequence is TGTGCCAGCAATCCAGCGGGGGGGAATGAGCAGTTCTTC.